The sequence of this T cell receptor (beta chain) was determined in a study of regulatory T cells in long-lasting Graves disease. Specified time point: newly diagnosed GD, antithyroid drugs for less than 3 months. The authors made the TCR library using RNA they extracted from PBMCs. To make TCR beta libraries, researchers used iRepertoire HTBI primers and Arm-PCR of CDR3 regions. TCRdb fed the multiplex PCR reads into MiXCR, producing one record per CDR3 protein. The table lists some 320,000 distinct CDR3 sequences, 15% to 20% of them singletons. This clonotype was detected many times. V lost 5 bases to trimming and J lost 2 bases; unmatched junction nucleotides: 8. This CDR3 contains 16 residues. CDR1 is SGHTA and CDR2 is FQGNSA in the germline V gene.

This receptor was taken from a female donor with Graves disease. Sequences were derived from peripheral blood mononuclear cells (PBMCs), sampled at new diagnosis, from a patient treated with antithyroid drugs. The V call is TRBV7-2, the J call TRBJ2-3; 9 nucleotides align to TRBD2. This CDR3 is CASSIVAGALTDTQYF. The CDR3 bases are TGTGCCAGCAGCATTGTAGCGGGAGCTCTCACAGATACGCAGTATTTT.